Sequencing of this T cell receptor beta chain was carried out in a study of technical replicates of blood from a handful of donors. Germline V gene sequence: CDR1 SGHRS, CDR2 YFSETQ. J gave up 4 bases and V 2 bases, and 6 bases lay outside the gene matches. CDR3 length: 15 residues. Sequenced by immunoSEQ multiplex PCR; TCRdb stores in-frame clones only, minus some. The sample records some 11,000 clones, roughly 94% being singletons. The chain couples TRBV5-1 to TRBJ1-5, with 7 bases identical to TRBD1. The TCR originated in a human donor in good health. Sequenced: PBMCs. CDR3 amino acids: CASSFGDSVNQPQHF. In DNA, the CDR3 is TGCGCCAGCAGCTTCGGGGACAGCGTGAATCAGCCCCAGCATTTT.